This is a list of T cell receptor beta chains from one sample in a study of T cell repertoires and HLA-DP antigens. Their recognized antigens are unknown. Data came from immunoSEQ multiplex PCR; TCRdb stores just in-frame clones and leaves some out. Here the sample spans around 70,000 clones, just under 80% being singletons. Sequencing used CD4+ T cells from PBMCs. These receptors were obtained from a man in his sixties in good health and CMV-seronegative. The conserved cysteine and the conserved F or W are not part of the CDR3 here. Clone size, where shown, is once, few, many, or a class for clones that have expanded.

J: TRBJ1-2
size: few
V: TRBV5-1
CDR3: ASSLSGLGGYGYT

J: TRBJ2-5
size: NA
V: TRBV6-5
CDR3: ASSLFQGETQY

J: TRBJ1-5
size: NA
V: TRBV19
CDR3: ASSSTGDSNQPQH

J: TRBJ1-2
size: NA
V: TRBV5-5
CDR3: ASRQTNYGYT

J: TRBJ1-4
size: NA
V: TRBV4-1
CDR3: ASSLQPGQGEKLF

J: TRBJ1-5
size: NA
V: TRBV5-1
CDR3: ASSLAGNNNQPQH

J: TRBJ1-1
size: NA
V: TRBV10-3
CDR3: AISESKSGAATEAF

J: TRBJ1-2
size: NA
V: TRBV28
CDR3: ASSLPTDYGYT

J: TRBJ1-1
size: NA
V: TRBV19
CDR3: ATDNRDDVNTEAF

J: TRBJ1-1
size: NA
V: TRBV18
CDR3: ASSRQGEAF

J: TRBJ2-5
size: NA
V: TRBV7-2
CDR3: ASSRGLGPQETQY

J: TRBJ1-6
size: NA
V: TRBV19
CDR3: ASNRGRNSPLH

J: TRBJ2-5
size: NA
V: TRBV9
CDR3: ASSAGQGFAETQY

J: TRBJ1-4
size: NA
V: TRBV11-2
CDR3: ASSLVDRGGGEKLF

J: TRBJ1-1
size: few
V: TRBV5-6
CDR3: ASSLTQSYTEAF

J: TRBJ2-7
size: NA
V: TRBV7-2
CDR3: ASSRQGYEQY

J: TRBJ1-5
size: NA
V: TRBV28
CDR3: ASSPFRYSNQPQH

J: TRBJ2-3
size: NA
V: TRBV6-5
CDR3: ASVSGVTDTQY

J: TRBJ1-1
size: NA
V: TRBV5-4
CDR3: ASSQGQGVMNTEAF

J: TRBJ1-2
size: few
V: TRBV5-1
CDR3: ASSLDPGNGYT

J: TRBJ2-3
size: NA
V: TRBV7-6
CDR3: ASRGTDTQY

J: TRBJ1-3
size: NA
V: TRBV5-8
CDR3: ASSLSGGNTIY

J: TRBJ1-4
size: NA
V: TRBV7-9
CDR3: ASSFSGTENEKLF

J: TRBJ2-3
size: few
V: TRBV4-3
CDR3: ASSQVQGGYRNTQY

J: TRBJ2-1
size: NA
V: TRBV19
CDR3: ASRLTSGSYNEQF

J: TRBJ2-3
size: NA
V: TRBV4-3
CDR3: ASSQEVGQNTDTQY

J: TRBJ2-2
size: NA
V: TRBV27
CDR3: ASSLTSGGTGELF

J: TRBJ2-2
size: once
V: TRBV30
CDR3: AWRQPGHVGELF

J: TRBJ2-1
size: many
V: TRBV27
CDR3: ASSYFVSYNEQF

J: TRBJ2-1
size: NA
V: TRBV9
CDR3: ASSVQSLAGSNNEQF